This record covers a single T cell receptor beta chain. As yet, its antigen is unknown. This entry comes from a study of shared clonotypes between healthy human individuals. About the research overall: Donors had three CD4 naive, three CD4 memory, two CD8 naive and one CD8 memory plate apiece. Study-level findings and limits: An effect of sequencing depth on clonotype sharing among donors was expected.

A deep-level run was used for the assay. TCRdb's table, derived via immunoSEQ multiplex PCR, lists solely in-frame clones and lacks some. Here the sample spans roughly 1,600,000 clones, roughly 98.5% being singletons. V was trimmed by 0 bases and J by 7 bases, leaving 7 bases between them. The CDR3 spans 13 residues. Germline CDR1 is LNHNV and CDR2 is YYDKDF (reference sequence). The receptor was isolated from a man aged 25 to 45 in good health. The sequenced sample consisted of naive CD4+ T cells sorted from blood. Subset reported: CD45RA+ positively selected. The chain recombines TRBV15 with TRBJ2-1; the D is unclear. CDR3 protein: CATSRDIGNEQFF. In nucleotides, the CDR3 is TGTGCCACCAGCAGAGATATCGGTAATGAGCAGTTCTTC.